The 9 T cell receptor beta chains below were found in one sample sequenced in a study of blood T cell repertoires in COVID-19. Generated by immunoSEQ multiplex PCR, the TCRdb table keeps only in-frame clones and is missing some. The table has tens of thousands of clones, just over 85% seen once; the top ten hold approximately 11%. Sequenced material: peripheral blood. The receptors come from a man between 65 and 85 years old with active or convalescent COVID-19.

The rearrangement links TRBV4-1 to TRBJ2-7; the match to TRBD2 covers 7 bases. The trim removed 0 bases at V and 3 bases at J, leaving 8 bases unmatched. The CDR3 extends over 16 amino acids. CDR1 is MGHRA, CDR2 YSYEKL, per germline. Here the CDR3 DNA reads TGCGCCAGCAGCCAAGAGGGCGGGGGAGGCTACTACGAGCAGTACTTC. Its translation is CASSQEGGGGYYEQYF.

The V call is TRBV7-2, the J call TRBJ2-7; a weak D match, TRBD1 (5 bases). V lost 5 bases and J lost 5, with 16 bases in between. Germline V gives CDR1 SGHTA, CDR2 FQGNSA. The CDR3 length is 14 residues. The CDR3 sequence: CASSNGARAHEQYF. CDR3 bases: TGTGCCAGCAGCAATGGGGCCAGGGCCCACGAGCAGTACTTC.

The chain combines TRBV3-1 (or the pseudogene TRBV3-2) with TRBJ2-2, with D possibly TRBD1 on 5 matching bases. In germline, CDR1 is LGHDT, CDR2 YNNKEL (reference sequence). V was trimmed by 4 bases and J by 3 bases, leaving 15 bases between them. The CDR3 extends over 16 amino acids. In nucleotides, the CDR3 is TGTGCCAGCAGCCCCGCCCTGACAGAGTACACCGGGGAGCTGTTTTTT. It codes for CASSPALTEYTGELFF.

This clone was counted only a few times. V is TRBV28 and J is TRBJ2-1; TRBD1 might be the D (5 bases). V was clipped by 6 bases and J by 3 bases, with 15 bases between them. The CDR3 length is 15 residues. Germline V gives CDR1 MDHEN, CDR2 SYDVKM. The CDR3 is CASRGRAGNYNEQFF. CDR3 nucleotide sequence: TGTGCCAGCAGGGGTCGGGCAGGGAACTACAATGAGCAGTTCTTC.

The chain couples TRBV29-1 to TRBJ2-1; the D is unclear. The CDR3 sequence is 12 residues long. V was cut by 4 bases and J by 8 bases, with 12 bases left in between. CDR1 and CDR2 (germline): SQVTM, ANQGSEA. The CDR3 loop reads CSVVMVLDEQFF. Here the CDR3 DNA reads TGCAGCGTTGTTATGGTTTTAGATGAGCAGTTCTTC.

J is TRBJ2-1 and V is TRBV11-2; TRBD2 matches at 9 bases. The germline CDR1 and CDR2 sequences are SGHAT and FQNNGV. This CDR3 has 13 residues. Trimming at V came to 9 bases and at J to 5 bases, leaving 5 bases not matched to a gene. CDR3 sequence: CASHWTSDNEQFF. In nucleotides, the CDR3 is TGTGCCAGTCACTGGACTAGCGACAATGAGCAGTTCTTC.

This rearrangement joins TRBV29-1 to TRBJ2-1, with 8 bases aligning to TRBD2. Germline CDR1 and CDR2: SQVTM and ANQGSEA. V dropped 8 bases and J dropped 7; count of bases not matched to a gene: 13. The CDR3 has 14 amino acids. CDR3 amino acids: CSFEPGGPGNEQFF. CDR3 bases: TGCAGCTTCGAGCCGGGAGGGCCCGGGAATGAGCAGTTCTTC.

This sequence joins TRBV15 and TRBJ2-5; no clear D. The germline V gene has CDR1 LNHNV and CDR2 YYDKDF (reference sequence). Trimming cost V 5 bases and J 2 bases, with 9 bases left between them. The CDR3 has 13 amino acids. The CDR3 is CATSYDTQETQYF. The DNA of the CDR3 is TGTGCCACCAGCTATGACACTCAAGAGACCCAGTACTTC.

V and J are TRBV3-1 (or the pseudogene TRBV3-2) and TRBJ1-2, with 7 positions matching TRBD1. V lost 4 bases to trimming and J lost 4 bases; unmatched junction nucleotides: 18. CDR1 and CDR2 from the germline V gene are LGHDT and YNNKEL (reference sequence). This CDR3 contains 18 residues. The CDR3: CASSPGQGGQDPLYGYTF. CDR3 DNA sequence: TGTGCCAGCAGCCCAGGGCAGGGGGGCCAGGACCCACTCTATGGCTACACCTTC.